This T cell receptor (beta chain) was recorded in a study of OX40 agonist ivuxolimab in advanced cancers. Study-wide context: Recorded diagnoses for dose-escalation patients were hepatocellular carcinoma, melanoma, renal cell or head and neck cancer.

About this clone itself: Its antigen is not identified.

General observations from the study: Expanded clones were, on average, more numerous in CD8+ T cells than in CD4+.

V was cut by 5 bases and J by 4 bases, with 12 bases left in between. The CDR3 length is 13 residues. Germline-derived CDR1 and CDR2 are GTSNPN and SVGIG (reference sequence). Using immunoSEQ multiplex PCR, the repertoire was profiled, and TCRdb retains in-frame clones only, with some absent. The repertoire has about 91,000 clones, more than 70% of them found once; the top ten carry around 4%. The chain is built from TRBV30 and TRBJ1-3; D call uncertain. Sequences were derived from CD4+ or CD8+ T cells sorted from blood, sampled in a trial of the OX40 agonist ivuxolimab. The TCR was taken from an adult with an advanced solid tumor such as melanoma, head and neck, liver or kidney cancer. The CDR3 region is CAWDTVAGNTIYF. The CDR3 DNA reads TGTGCCTGGGACACGGTAGCAGGAAACACCATATATTTT.